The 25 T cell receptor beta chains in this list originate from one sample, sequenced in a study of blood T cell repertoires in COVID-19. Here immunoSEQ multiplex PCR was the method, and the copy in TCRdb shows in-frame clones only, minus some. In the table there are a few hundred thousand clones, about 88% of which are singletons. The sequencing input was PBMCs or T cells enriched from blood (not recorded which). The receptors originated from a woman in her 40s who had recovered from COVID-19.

CDR3 sequence (DNA): TGTGCTAGTGGTTTGATCCTGGGCGCCGGCACTGAAGCTTTCTTT. Its translation is CASGLILGAGTEAFF. The chain links TRBV12-5 to TRBJ1-1; unclear D gene. Trimming shortened V by 2 bases and J by 4 bases, and 14 bases separated the two germline ends. The germline gives CDR1 LGHNT, CDR2 FRNRAP. The CDR3 has 15 amino acids.

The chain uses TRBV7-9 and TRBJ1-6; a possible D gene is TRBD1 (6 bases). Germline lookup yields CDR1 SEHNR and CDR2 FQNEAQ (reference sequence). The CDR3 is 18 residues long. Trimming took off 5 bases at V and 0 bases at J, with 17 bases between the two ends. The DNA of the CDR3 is TGTGCCAGCAGCCTGCCGGGACACCTGAGCTCCTATAATTCACCCCTCCACTTT. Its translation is CASSLPGHLSSYNSPLHF.

The CDR3 sequence is CASRVGQGSGELFF. CDR3 coding DNA: TGTGCCAGCAGGGTGGGACAGGGCAGCGGGGAGCTGTTTTTT. V is TRBV2 and J is TRBJ2-2; the match to TRBD1 covers 9 bases. Germline V gives CDR1 SNHLY, CDR2 FYNNEI. The CDR3 spans 14 residues. V lost 6 bases and J lost 7; bases outside the gene matches: 6.

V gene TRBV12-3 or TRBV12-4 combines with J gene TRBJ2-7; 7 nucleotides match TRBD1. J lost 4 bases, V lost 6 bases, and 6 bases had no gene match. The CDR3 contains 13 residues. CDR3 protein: CASSRDSYYEQYF. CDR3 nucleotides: TGTGCCAGCAGCCGGGACAGTTATTACGAGCAGTACTTC.

In DNA form, the CDR3 reads TGTGCCACCAGTGGTCCCGGGACAGGGTCGAACTATGGCTACACCTTC. Amino acid sequence: CATSGPGTGSNYGYTF. This chain uses TRBV24-1 with TRBJ1-2, with TRBD1 matching over 9 bases. This CDR3 has 16 residues. The V segment lost 5 bases and the J segment 2 bases; nucleotides outside the gene matches: 8. From germline, CDR1 is KGHDR and CDR2 SFDVKD.

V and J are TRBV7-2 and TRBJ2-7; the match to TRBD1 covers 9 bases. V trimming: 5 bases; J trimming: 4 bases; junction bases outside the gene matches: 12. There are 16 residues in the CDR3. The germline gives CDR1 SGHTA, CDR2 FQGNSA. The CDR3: CASSQGTGHSEYEQYF. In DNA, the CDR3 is TGTGCCAGCAGCCAAGGGACAGGGCATTCCGAATACGAGCAGTACTTC.

The CDR3 here is CASSLGLAGVHNEQFF. The DNA of the CDR3 is TGTGCCAGCAGCCTGGGACTAGCGGGAGTTCACAATGAGCAGTTCTTC. V usage is TRBV11-2 and J usage is TRBJ2-1; 14 nucleotides match TRBD2. The CDR3 totals 16 residues. Losses at the gene ends were 5 bases for V and 5 bases for J; bases not matched to a gene: 5. Germline V gene lookup returns CDR1 SGHAT and CDR2 FQNNGV. The full variable domain, with the rest looked up from reference TRBV11-2 and TRBJ2-1, is EAGVAQSPRYKIIEKRQSVAFWCNPISGHATLYWYQQILGQGPKLLIQFQNNGVVDDSQLPKDRFSAERLKGVDSTLKIQPAKLEDSAVYLCASSLGLAGVHNEQFFGPGTRLTVL.

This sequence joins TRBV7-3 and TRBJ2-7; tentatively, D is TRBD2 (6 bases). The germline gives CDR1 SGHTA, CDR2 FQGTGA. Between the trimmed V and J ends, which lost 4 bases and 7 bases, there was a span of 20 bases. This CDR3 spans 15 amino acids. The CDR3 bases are TGTGCCAGCAGCTCCGCGGGGACCGGGAGTAATGAGCAGTACTTC. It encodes CASSSAGTGSNEQYF.

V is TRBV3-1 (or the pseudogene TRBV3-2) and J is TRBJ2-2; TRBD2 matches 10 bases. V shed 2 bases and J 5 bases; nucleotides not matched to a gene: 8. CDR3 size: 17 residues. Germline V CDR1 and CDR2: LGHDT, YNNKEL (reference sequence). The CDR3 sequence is CASSQSLAGDGTGELFF. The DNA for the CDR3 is TGTGCCAGCAGCCAAAGCCTAGCGGGAGATGGGACCGGGGAGCTGTTTTTT.

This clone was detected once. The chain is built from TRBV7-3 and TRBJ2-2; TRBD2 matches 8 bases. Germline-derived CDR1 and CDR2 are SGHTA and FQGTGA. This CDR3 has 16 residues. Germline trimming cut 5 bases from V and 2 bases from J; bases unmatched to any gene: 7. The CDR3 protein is CASSPTGGGNTGELFF. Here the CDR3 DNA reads TGTGCCAGCAGCCCCACCGGGGGGGGAAACACCGGGGAGCTGTTTTTT.

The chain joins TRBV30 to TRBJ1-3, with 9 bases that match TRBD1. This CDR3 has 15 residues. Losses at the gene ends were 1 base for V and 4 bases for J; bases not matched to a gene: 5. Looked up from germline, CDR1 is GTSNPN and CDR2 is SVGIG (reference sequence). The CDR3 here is CAWSGIGQGGNTIYF. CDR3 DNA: TGTGCCTGGAGTGGAATAGGACAGGGGGGAAACACCATATATTTT.

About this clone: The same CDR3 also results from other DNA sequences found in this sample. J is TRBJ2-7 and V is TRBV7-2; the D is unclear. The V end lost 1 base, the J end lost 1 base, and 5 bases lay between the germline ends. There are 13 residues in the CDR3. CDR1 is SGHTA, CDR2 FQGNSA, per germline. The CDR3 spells CASSLGPSYEQYF. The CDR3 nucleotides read TGTGCCAGCAGCTTAGGTCCGTCCTACGAGCAGTACTTC.

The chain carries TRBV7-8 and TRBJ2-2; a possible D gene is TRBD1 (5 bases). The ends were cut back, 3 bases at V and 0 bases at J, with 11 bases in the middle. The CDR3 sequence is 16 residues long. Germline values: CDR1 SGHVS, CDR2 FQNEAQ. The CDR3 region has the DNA TGTGCCAGCAGCTTCGTAAGGGGCCCGAACACCGGGGAGCTGTTTTTT. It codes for CASSFVRGPNTGELFF.

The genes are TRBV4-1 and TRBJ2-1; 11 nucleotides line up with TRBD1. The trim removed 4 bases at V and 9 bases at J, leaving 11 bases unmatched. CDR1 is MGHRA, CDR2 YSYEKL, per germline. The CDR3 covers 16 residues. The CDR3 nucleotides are TGCGCCAGCAGCCGGACCCCTATGGACAGGGGGCCTGAGCAGTTCTTC. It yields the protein CASSRTPMDRGPEQFF.

CDR3 nucleotides: TGTGCCAGCTCACGACAGGACTCCTACGAGCAGTACTTC. It encodes CASSRQDSYEQYF. This chain joins TRBV18 and TRBJ2-7, with a possible D match to TRBD1 (6 bases). Germline V gene sequence: CDR1 KGHSH, CDR2 LQKENI. This CDR3 has 13 amino acids. V was shortened by 4 bases and J by 0 bases, with 7 bases between the two germline ends.

CDR3 DNA: TGCGCCAGCAGCTTGGTCGGGTCCGGGGAGCTGTTTTTT. Translated: CASSLVGSGELFF. The chain joins TRBV5-1 to TRBJ2-2; no clear D. The CDR3 totals 13 residues. Trimming removed 0 bases at V and 6 bases at J, with 6 bases between. The germline V gene encodes CDR1 SGHRS and CDR2 YFSETQ. The entire variable domain, with the rest obtained from reference TRBV5-1 and TRBJ2-2, is as follows: KAGVTQTPRYLIKTRGQQVTLSCSPISGHRSVSWYQQTPGQGLQFLFEYFSETQRNKGNFPGRFSGRQFSNSRSEMNVSTLELGDSALYLCASSLVGSGELFFGEGSRLTVL.

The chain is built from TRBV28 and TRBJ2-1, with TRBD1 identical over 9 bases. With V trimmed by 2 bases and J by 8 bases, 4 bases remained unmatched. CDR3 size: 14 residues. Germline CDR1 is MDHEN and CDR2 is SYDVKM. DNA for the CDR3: TGTGCCAGCAGTTTAGGGACAGGGTCTTATGAGCAGTTCTTC. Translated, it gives CASSLGTGSYEQFF.

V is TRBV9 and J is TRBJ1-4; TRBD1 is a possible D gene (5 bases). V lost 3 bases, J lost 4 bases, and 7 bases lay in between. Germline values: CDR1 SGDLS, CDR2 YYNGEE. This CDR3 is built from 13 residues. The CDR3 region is CASSATVNEKLFF. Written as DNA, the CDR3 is TGTGCCAGCAGCGCGACAGTTAATGAAAAACTGTTTTTT.

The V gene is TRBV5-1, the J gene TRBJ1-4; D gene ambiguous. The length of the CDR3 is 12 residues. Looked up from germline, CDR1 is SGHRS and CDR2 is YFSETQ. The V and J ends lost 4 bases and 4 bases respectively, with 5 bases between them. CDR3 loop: CASSELNEKLFF. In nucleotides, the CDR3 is TGCGCCAGCAGCGAGCTTAATGAAAAACTGTTTTTT.

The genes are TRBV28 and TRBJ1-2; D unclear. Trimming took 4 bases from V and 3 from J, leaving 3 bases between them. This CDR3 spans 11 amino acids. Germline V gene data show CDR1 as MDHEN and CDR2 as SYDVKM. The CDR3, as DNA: TGTGCCAGCAGTTCGGACTATGGCTACACCTTC. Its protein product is CASSSDYGYTF.

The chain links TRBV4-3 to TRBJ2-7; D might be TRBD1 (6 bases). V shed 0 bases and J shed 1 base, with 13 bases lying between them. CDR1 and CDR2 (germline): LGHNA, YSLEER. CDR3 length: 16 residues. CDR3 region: CASSQERDRSSYEQYF. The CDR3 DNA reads TGCGCCAGCAGCCAAGAACGCGACAGGTCTTCCTACGAGCAGTACTTC.

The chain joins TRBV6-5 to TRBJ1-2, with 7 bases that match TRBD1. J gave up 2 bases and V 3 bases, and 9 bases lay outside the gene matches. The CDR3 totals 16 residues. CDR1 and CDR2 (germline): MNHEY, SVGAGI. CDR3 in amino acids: CASSYGSGTVNYGYTF. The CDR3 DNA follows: TGTGCCAGCAGTTATGGGTCCGGGACAGTGAACTATGGCTACACCTTC.

CDR3 nucleotide sequence: TGTGCCAGCAGTTTATACAGGGTTAATGAAAAACTGTTTTTT. Translated: CASSLYRVNEKLFF. The rearrangement joins TRBV27 to TRBJ1-4; tentative D call: TRBD1 (6 bases). The germline gives CDR1 MNHEY, CDR2 SMNVEV (reference sequence). V gave up 1 base and J gave up 4 bases, with 7 bases separating them. The CDR3 covers 14 residues.

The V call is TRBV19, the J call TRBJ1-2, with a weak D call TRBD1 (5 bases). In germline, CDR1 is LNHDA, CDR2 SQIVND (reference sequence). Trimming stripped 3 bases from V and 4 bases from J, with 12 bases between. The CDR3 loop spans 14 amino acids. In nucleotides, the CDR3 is TGTGCCAGTAGTATTTACGGCCAGGGCTATGGCTACACCTTC. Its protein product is CASSIYGQGYGYTF.

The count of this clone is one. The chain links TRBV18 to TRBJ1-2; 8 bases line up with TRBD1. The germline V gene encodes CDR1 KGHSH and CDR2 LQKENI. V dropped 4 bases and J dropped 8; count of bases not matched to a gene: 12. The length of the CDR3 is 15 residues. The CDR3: CASSLDGQGEKGYTF. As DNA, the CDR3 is TGTGCCAGCTCACTCGACGGACAGGGCGAAAAGGGCTACACCTTC.